The rows below give T cell receptor beta chains drawn from one sample of a study of T cells in localized non-small cell lung cancer. Clones were sequenced by immunoSEQ multiplex PCR, and TCRdb holds only the in-frame ones, with some missing. The profile covers about 79,000 clones, with around nine tenths appearing a single time and 20% to 25% taken by the ten largest. Material: peripheral blood, obtained before any cancer treatment. Receptors originate from a woman aged 35 to 70 with stage I squamous cell lung carcinoma. Each CDR3 is given with its conserved first and last residue. Fields, in order: D gene, V gene, J gene, clone size, CDR3 protein, CDR3 DNA. A D gene is named only where the DNA matches it firmly. Size is omitted from some rows. Given values are once, few, many or a class for expanded clones.

D: TRBD1; V: TRBV5-4; J: TRBJ1-2; size: -; CDR3: CASSSGTGGMDGYTF; DNA: TGTGCCAGCAGCTCTGGGACAGGGGGCATGGATGGCTACACCTTC
D: -; V: TRBV9; J: TRBJ1-2; size: -; CDR3: CASSVDGYGYTF; DNA: TGTGCCAGCAGCGTAGACGGCTATGGCTACACCTTC
D: TRBD1; V: TRBV18; J: TRBJ1-6; size: -; CDR3: CASSPRWRTGMAPLHF; DNA: TGTGCCAGCTCACCCAGGTGGAGGACAGGGATGGCACCCCTCCACTTT
D: -; V: TRBV10-3; J: TRBJ1-2; size: once; CDR3: CAINRGGAGAPYGYTF; DNA: TGTGCCATCAATAGGGGCGGGGCAGGCGCCCCTTATGGCTACACCTTC
D: -; V: TRBV5-1; J: TRBJ2-7; size: -; CDR3: CASRDPNGREQYF; DNA: TGCGCCAGCAGAGACCCGAACGGACGCGAGCAGTACTTC
D: -; V: TRBV9; J: TRBJ1-2; size: once; CDR3: CASSVGAAGYTF; DNA: TGTGCCAGCAGCGTGGGGGCAGCCGGCTACACCTTC
D: -; V: TRBV6-5; J: TRBJ1-3; size: -; CDR3: CASSAPGGSGNTIYF; DNA: TGTGCCAGCAGTGCCCCGGGGGGGTCTGGAAACACCATATATTTT
D: -; V: TRBV27; J: TRBJ2-5; size: -; CDR3: CASSPRAHQETQYF; DNA: TGTGCCAGCAGTCCCAGGGCCCACCAAGAGACCCAGTACTTC
D: TRBD1; V: TRBV9; J: TRBJ2-2; size: -; CDR3: CASSVEATGGSGELFF; DNA: TGTGCCAGCAGCGTAGAAGCGACAGGGGGCTCCGGGGAGCTGTTTTTT
D: -; V: TRBV9; J: TRBJ1-2; size: once; CDR3: CASSRELIRGYTF; DNA: TGTGCCAGCAGCAGGGAGCTCATAAGGGGCTACACCTTC
D: TRBD1; V: TRBV5-6; J: TRBJ1-3; size: -; CDR3: CASSLEGQVLSGNTIYF; DNA: TGTGCCAGCAGCTTGGAGGGACAGGTACTATCTGGAAACACCATATATTTT
D: -; V: TRBV6-6; J: TRBJ1-1; size: -; CDR3: CASSRQNTEAFF; DNA: TGTGCCAGCAGCAGACAGAACACTGAAGCTTTCTTT
D: -; V: TRBV7-2; J: TRBJ2-1; size: -; CDR3: CASSLEALREQFF; DNA: TGTGCCAGCAGCTTAGAAGCCCTAAGGGAGCAGTTCTTC
D: -; V: TRBV4-2; J: TRBJ1-3; size: -; CDR3: CASSQEAAGAGGNTIYF; DNA: TGTGCCAGCAGCCAAGAAGCTGCGGGGGCGGGGGGAAACACCATATATTTT
D: TRBD2; V: TRBV7-3; J: TRBJ2-5; size: -; CDR3: CASSLRLAGGPAQETQYF; DNA: TGTGCCAGCAGCTTAAGACTAGCGGGGGGGCCAGCCCAAGAGACCCAGTACTTC
D: -; V: TRBV7-2; J: TRBJ1-2; size: -; CDR3: CASSLGGQLYGYTF; DNA: TGTGCCAGCAGCTTAGGCGGGCAGCTATATGGCTACACCTTC
D: -; V: TRBV6-1; J: TRBJ2-3; size: -; CDR3: CASSRGSVTDTQYF; DNA: TGTGCCAGCAGTCGGGGGTCGGTCACAGATACGCAGTATTTT
D: -; V: TRBV2; J: TRBJ1-2; size: -; CDR3: CASMVTNQGGYTF; DNA: TGTGCCAGCATGGTGACCAATCAAGGTGGCTACACCTTC
D: TRBD2; V: TRBV6-6; J: TRBJ2-3; size: -; CDR3: CASRDTPLAVTDTQYF; DNA: TGTGCCAGCAGAGACACCCCACTAGCGGTCACAGATACGCAGTATTTT
D: TRBD2; V: TRBV19; J: TRBJ2-7; size: -; CDR3: CASSLRLAKDEQYF; DNA: TGTGCCAGTAGTCTAAGACTAGCGAAGGACGAGCAGTACTTC
D: -; V: TRBV4-1; J: TRBJ2-1; size: -; CDR3: CASSYRAYYNEQFF; DNA: TGCGCCAGCAGTTACAGGGCTTACTACAATGAGCAGTTCTTC
D: -; V: TRBV6-1; J: TRBJ1-1; size: -; CDR3: CASTWTVEAFF; DNA: TGTGCCAGCACCTGGACGGTTGAAGCTTTCTTT
D: -; V: TRBV7-8; J: TRBJ1-1; size: -; CDR3: CASSLHDSNTEAFF; DNA: TGTGCCAGCAGCTTACATGACAGCAACACTGAAGCTTTCTTT
D: -; V: TRBV4-1; J: TRBJ1-2; size: -; CDR3: CASSPKGGGTQHDYTF; DNA: TGCGCCAGCAGCCCCAAAGGGGGGGGAACCCAACATGACTACACCTTC
D: TRBD2; V: TRBV5-1; J: TRBJ2-3; size: -; CDR3: CASSGTVGGGALDTQYF; DNA: TGCGCCAGCAGCGGGACCGTAGGCGGGGGGGCCTTAGATACGCAGTATTTT
D: TRBD2; V: TRBV11-2; J: TRBJ2-7; size: -; CDR3: CASSLGGLAVYEQYF; DNA: TGTGCCAGCAGCTTAGGTGGACTAGCGGTTTACGAGCAGTACTTC
D: TRBD1; V: TRBV9; J: TRBJ1-4; size: -; CDR3: CASSVAATGSDEKLFF; DNA: TGTGCCAGCAGCGTAGCGGCGACAGGGTCAGACGAAAAACTGTTTTTT
D: -; V: TRBV2; J: TRBJ1-4; size: -; CDR3: CASSRVGGGNEKLFF; DNA: TGTGCCAGCTCTAGAGTCGGGGGCGGTAATGAAAAACTGTTTTTT
D: -; V: TRBV7-2; J: TRBJ1-3; size: -; CDR3: CASSYYSGNTIYF; DNA: TGTGCCAGCAGCTACTACTCTGGAAACACCATATATTTT
D: -; V: TRBV7-2; J: TRBJ2-7; size: -; CDR3: CASSSQTGYEQYF; DNA: TGTGCCAGCAGCTCTCAAACAGGCTACGAGCAGTACTTC
D: TRBD2; V: TRBV6-6; J: TRBJ2-1; size: -; CDR3: CASSNSGGANEQFF; DNA: TGTGCCAGCAGTAATAGCGGGGGGGCCAATGAGCAGTTCTTC
D: TRBD1; V: TRBV5-6; J: TRBJ2-2; size: once; CDR3: CASSLGQVTGELFF; DNA: TGTGCCAGCAGCCTGGGACAGGTCACCGGGGAGCTGTTTTTT
D: TRBD1; V: TRBV29-1; J: TRBJ2-1; size: -; CDR3: CSVEGIPGTGRNEQFF; DNA: TGCAGCGTTGAAGGGATTCCCGGGACAGGGCGGAATGAGCAGTTCTTC
D: TRBD1; V: TRBV5-1; J: TRBJ1-3; size: -; CDR3: CASRPTTGMTGNTIYF; DNA: TGCGCCAGCAGACCAACGACAGGGATGACTGGAAACACCATATATTTT
D: -; V: TRBV7-9; J: TRBJ1-2; size: -; CDR3: CASRGTTNYGYTF; DNA: TGTGCCAGCAGGGGGACGACTAACTATGGCTACACCTTC
D: TRBD1; V: TRBV2; J: TRBJ1-6; size: -; CDR3: CASSRDRDLNSPLHF; DNA: TGTGCCAGCAGCCGGGACAGGGATTTGAATTCACCCCTCCACTTT
D: -; V: TRBV27; J: TRBJ1-2; size: -; CDR3: CASRGAGFYGYTF; DNA: TGTGCCAGCAGAGGCGCCGGTTTCTATGGCTACACCTTC
D: -; V: TRBV4-1; J: TRBJ2-3; size: -; CDR3: CASSQDPSRVGADTQYF; DNA: TGCGCCAGCAGCCAAGATCCCAGCAGGGTAGGGGCAGATACGCAGTATTTT
D: TRBD1; V: TRBV6-6; J: TRBJ2-7; size: -; CDR3: CASSTPGQGHYEQYF; DNA: TGTGCCAGCAGTACTCCGGGACAGGGTCACTACGAGCAGTACTTC
D: -; V: TRBV18; J: TRBJ1-6; size: -; CDR3: CASSPQGGQSPLHF; DNA: TGTGCCAGCTCACCACAGGGGGGACAATCACCCCTCCACTTT
D: TRBD2; V: TRBV5-6; J: TRBJ2-1; size: -; CDR3: CASSFGLAGANEQFF; DNA: TGTGCCAGCAGCTTCGGACTAGCGGGTGCCAATGAGCAGTTCTTC
D: -; V: TRBV10-3; J: TRBJ2-7; size: -; CDR3: CAISPSSYEQYF; DNA: TGTGCCATCAGTCCTAGCTCCTACGAGCAGTACTTC
D: -; V: TRBV19; J: TRBJ1-2; size: -; CDR3: CASSETPHYGYTF; DNA: TGTGCCAGTAGTGAGACACCCCACTATGGCTACACCTTC